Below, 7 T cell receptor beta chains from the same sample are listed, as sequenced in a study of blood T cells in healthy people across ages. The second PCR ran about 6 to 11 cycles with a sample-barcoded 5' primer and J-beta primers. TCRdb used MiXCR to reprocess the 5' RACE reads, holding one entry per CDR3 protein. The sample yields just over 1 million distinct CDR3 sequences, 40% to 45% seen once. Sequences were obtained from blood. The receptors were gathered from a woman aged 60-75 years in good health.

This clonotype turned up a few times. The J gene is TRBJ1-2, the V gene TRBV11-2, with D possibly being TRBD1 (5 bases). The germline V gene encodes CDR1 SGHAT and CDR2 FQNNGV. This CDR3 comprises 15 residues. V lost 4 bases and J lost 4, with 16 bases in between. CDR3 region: CASSSLRGATYGYTF. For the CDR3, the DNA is TGTGCCAGCAGCTCCCTTAGGGGCGCTACCTATGGCTACACCTTC.

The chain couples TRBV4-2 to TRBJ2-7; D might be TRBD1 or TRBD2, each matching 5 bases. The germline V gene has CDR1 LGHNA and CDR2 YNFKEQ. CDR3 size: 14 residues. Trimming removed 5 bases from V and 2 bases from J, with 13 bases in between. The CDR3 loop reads CASSTTRDPYEQYF. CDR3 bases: TGTGCCAGCAGCACGACTCGGGACCCCTACGAGCAGTACTTC.

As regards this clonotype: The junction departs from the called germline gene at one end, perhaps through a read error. CDR3 amino acids: CASSFLGASYKEQFF. The DNA for the CDR3 is TGTGCCAGCAGCTTTCTCGGAGCCTCCTACAAGGAGCAGTTCTTC. The chain has TRBV7-9 and TRBJ2-1; D not certain. The germline gives CDR1 SEHNR, CDR2 FQNEAQ (reference sequence). The CDR3 covers 15 residues.

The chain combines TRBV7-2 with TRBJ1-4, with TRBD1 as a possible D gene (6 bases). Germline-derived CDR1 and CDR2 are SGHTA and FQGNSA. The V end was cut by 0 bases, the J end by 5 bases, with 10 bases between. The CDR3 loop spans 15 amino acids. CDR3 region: CASSLARGANEKLFF. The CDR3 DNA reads TGTGCCAGCAGCTTAGCGCGGGGGGCAAATGAAAAACTGTTTTTT.

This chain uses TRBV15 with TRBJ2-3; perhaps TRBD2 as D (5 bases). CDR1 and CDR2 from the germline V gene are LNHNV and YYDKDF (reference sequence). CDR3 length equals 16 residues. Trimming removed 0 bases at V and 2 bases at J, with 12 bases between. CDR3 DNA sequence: TGTGCCACCAGCAGAGAGACGGGATCATTCACAGATACGCAGTATTTT. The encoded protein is CATSRETGSFTDTQYF.

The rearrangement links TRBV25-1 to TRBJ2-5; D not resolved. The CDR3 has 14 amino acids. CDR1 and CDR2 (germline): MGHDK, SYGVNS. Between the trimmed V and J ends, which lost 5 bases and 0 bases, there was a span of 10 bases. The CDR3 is CASSTLEYQETQYF. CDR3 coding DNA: TGTGCCAGCAGTACCTTGGAATACCAAGAGACCCAGTACTTC. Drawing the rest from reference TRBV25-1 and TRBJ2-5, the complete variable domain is EADIYQTPRYLVIGTGKKITLECSQTMGHDKMYWYQQDPGMELHLIHYSYGVNSTEKGDLSSESTVSRIRTEHFPLTLESARPSHTSQYLCASSTLEYQETQYFGPGTRLLVL.

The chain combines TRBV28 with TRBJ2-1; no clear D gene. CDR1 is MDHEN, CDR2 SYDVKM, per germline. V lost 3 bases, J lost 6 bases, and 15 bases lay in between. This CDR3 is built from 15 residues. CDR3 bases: TGTGCCAGCAGTTTTGACCAATTAAAGACCAATGAGCAGTTCTTC. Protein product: CASSFDQLKTNEQFF.